This T cell receptor beta chain emerged from a study of shared clonotypes between healthy human individuals. Sequencing was performed with immunoSEQ multiplex PCR; in TCRdb, only in-frame clones are kept and a portion is missing. There are some 2.3 million clones in the sample; roughly 93% occur only once, and 0.35% to 0.5% lies in the top ten. As to this clone: Other DNA sequences in this specimen translate into the identical CDR3.

The specimen was naive CD4+ T cells from PBMCs. Subset of the sample: CD45RA+ positively selected. The TCR originated in a man between 18 and 35 years old in good health. Some clones in this sample may be carry-over from other donors' samples.

The CDR3 loop reads CASTPGNQPQHF. The CDR3, as DNA: TGTGCCAGTACCCCGGGTAATCAGCCCCAGCATTTT. The J gene is TRBJ1-5, the V gene TRBV19; D is unresolved. CDR1 and CDR2 (germline): LNHDA, SQIVND (reference sequence). This CDR3 is 12 amino acids long. With 7 bases removed from V and 4 bases from J, the gap between germline ends came to 8 bases.